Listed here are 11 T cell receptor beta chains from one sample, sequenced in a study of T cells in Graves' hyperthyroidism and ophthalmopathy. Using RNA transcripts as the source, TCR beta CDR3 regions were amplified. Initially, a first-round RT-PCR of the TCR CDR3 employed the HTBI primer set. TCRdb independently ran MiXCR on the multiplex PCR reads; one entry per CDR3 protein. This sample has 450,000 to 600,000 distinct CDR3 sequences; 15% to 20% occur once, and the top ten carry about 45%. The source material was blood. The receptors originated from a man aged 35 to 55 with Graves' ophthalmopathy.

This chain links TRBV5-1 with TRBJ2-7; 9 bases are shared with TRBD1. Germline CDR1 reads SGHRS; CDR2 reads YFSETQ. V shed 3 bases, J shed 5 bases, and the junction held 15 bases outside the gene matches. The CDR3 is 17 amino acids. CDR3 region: CASSSRLIGGQGDEQYF. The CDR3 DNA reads TGCGCCAGCAGCTCACGCTTAATTGGGGGACAGGGTGACGAGCAGTACTTC.

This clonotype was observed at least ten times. This chain's CDR3 is CASSSRDFYEQYF. The CDR3 nucleotides read TGTGCCAGCAGTTCCAGGGATTTCTACGAGCAGTACTTC. The chain carries TRBV28 and TRBJ2-7; a possible D gene is TRBD1 (5 bases). Germline assignment: CDR1 MDHEN and CDR2 SYDVKM. The CDR3 length is 13 residues. The V gene lost 4 bases and the J gene lost 3 bases, with 10 bases spanning the gap.

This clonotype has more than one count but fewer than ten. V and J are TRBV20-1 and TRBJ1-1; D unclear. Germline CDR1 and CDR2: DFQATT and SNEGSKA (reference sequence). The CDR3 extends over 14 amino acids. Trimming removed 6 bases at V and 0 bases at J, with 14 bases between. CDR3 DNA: TGCAGTGCCCCTCCCGACATAGTGAACACTGAAGCTTTCTTT. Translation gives CSAPPDIVNTEAFF.

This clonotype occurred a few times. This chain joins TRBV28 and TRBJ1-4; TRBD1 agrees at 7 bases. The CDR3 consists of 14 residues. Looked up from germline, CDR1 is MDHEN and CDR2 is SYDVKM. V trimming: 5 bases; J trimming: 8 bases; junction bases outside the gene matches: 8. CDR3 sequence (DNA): TGTGCCAGCAGTAACAGGGGTATGAAGGAAAAACTGTTTTTT. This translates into CASSNRGMKEKLFF.

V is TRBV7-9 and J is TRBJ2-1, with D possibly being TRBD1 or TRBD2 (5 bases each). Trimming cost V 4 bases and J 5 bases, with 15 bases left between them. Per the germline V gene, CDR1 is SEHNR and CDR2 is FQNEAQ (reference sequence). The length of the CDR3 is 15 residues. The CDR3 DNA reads TGTGCCAGCAGCTCCCGGGACCGAAAACACAATGAGCAGTTCTTC. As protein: CASSSRDRKHNEQFF.

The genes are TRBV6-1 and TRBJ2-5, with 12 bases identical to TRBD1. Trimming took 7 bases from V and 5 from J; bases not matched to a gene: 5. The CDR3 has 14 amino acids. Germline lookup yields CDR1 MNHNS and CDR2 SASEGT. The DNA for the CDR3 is TGTGCCAGCAAAGGGACAGGGGGCGCGGAGACCCAGTACTTC. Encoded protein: CASKGTGGAETQYF.

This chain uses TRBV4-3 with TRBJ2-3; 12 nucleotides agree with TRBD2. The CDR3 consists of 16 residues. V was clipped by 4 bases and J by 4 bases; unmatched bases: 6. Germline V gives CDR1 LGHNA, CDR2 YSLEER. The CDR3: CASSPSSGRAADTQYF. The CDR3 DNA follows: TGCGCCAGCAGCCCTTCTAGCGGGAGGGCAGCAGATACGCAGTATTTT.

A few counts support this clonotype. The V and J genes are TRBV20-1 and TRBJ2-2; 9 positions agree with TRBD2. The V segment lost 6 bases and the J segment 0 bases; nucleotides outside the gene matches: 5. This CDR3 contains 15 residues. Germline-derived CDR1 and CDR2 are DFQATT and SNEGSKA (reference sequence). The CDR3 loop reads CSAPTSGSNTGELFF. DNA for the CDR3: TGCAGTGCCCCGACTAGCGGATCGAACACCGGGGAGCTGTTTTTT.

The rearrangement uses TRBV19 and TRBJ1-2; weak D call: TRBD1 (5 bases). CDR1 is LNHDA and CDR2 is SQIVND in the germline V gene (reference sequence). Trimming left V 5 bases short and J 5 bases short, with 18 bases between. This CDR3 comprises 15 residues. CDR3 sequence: CASSPPGPGVYGYTF. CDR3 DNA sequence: TGTGCCAGTAGTCCTCCGGGCCCGGGGGTTTATGGCTACACCTTC.

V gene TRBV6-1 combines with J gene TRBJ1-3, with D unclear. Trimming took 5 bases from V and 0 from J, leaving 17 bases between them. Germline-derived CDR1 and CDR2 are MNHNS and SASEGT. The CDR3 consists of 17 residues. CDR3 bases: TGTGCCAGCAGTCGGGAACAAGGCACTCGCTCTGGAAACACCATATATTTT. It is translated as CASSREQGTRSGNTIYF.

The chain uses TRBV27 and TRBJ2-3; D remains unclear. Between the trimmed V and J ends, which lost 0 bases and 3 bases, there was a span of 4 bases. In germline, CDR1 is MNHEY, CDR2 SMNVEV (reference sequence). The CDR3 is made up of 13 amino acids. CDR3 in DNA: TGTGCCAGCAGTTTATCGGAAACAGATACGCAGTATTTT. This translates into CASSLSETDTQYF.